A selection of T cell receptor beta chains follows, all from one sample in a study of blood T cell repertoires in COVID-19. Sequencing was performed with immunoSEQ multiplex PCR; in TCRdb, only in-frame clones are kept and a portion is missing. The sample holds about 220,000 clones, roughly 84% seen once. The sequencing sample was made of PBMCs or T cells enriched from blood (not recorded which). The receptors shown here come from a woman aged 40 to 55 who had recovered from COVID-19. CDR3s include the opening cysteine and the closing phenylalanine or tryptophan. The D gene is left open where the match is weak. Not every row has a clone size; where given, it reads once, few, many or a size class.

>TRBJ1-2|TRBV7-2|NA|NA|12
CASSLVSYGYTF
TGTGCCAGCAGCTTAGTGAGTTATGGCTACACCTTC
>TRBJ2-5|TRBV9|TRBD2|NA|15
CASSVVQGGQETQYF
TGTGCCAGCAGCGTAGTTCAGGGAGGGCAAGAGACCCAGTACTTC
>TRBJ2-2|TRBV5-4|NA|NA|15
CASSSYRANTGELFF
TGTGCCAGCAGCTCGTACAGGGCGAACACCGGGGAGCTGTTTTTT
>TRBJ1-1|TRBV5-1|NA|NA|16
CASSLAPAGENTEAFF
TGCGCCAGCAGCTTGGCCCCAGCAGGGGAGAACACTGAAGCTTTCTTT
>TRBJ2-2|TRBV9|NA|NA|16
CASSPRSGRASGELFF
TGTGCCAGCAGCCCCCGTAGTGGCAGGGCTAGCGGGGAGCTGTTTTTT
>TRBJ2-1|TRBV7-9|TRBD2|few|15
CASSLLGRAVDEQFF
TGTGCCAGCAGCTTACTCGGGAGGGCCGTCGATGAGCAGTTCTTC
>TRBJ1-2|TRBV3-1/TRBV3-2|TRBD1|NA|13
CASSRQGGYGYTF
TGTGCCAGCAGTAGGCAGGGGGGTTATGGCTACACCTTC
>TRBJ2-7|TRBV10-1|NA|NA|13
CASSAQRSYEQYF
TGCGCCAGCAGTGCCCAGCGGTCCTACGAGCAGTACTTC
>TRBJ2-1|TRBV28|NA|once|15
CASSLRLGGADEQFF
TGTGCCAGCAGTTTACGGCTAGGGGGGGCGGATGAGCAGTTCTTC
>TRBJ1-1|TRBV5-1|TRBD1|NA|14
CASTLKGAGTEAFF
TGCGCCAGCACCCTAAAGGGGGCTGGGACTGAAGCTTTCTTT
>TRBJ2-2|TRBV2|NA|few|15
CASSTTGTSTGELFF
TGTGCCAGCAGTACTACCGGGACATCCACCGGGGAGCTGTTTTTT
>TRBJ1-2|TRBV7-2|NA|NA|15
CASSPTDSPGYGYTF
TGTGCCAGCAGCCCGACGGACAGTCCGGGGTATGGCTACACCTTC
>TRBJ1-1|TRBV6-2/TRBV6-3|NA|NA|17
CASSYPPVEPTGTEAFF
TGTGCCAGCAGTTACCCGCCGGTTGAGCCGACGGGCACTGAAGCTTTCTTT
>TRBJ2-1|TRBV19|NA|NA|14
CASSIAGPNLEQFF
TGTGCCAGTAGTATTGCAGGTCCAAACCTTGAGCAGTTCTTC
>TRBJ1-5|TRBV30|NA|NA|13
CAWSDSSAQPQHF
TGTGCCTGGAGCGACAGCTCTGCTCAGCCCCAGCATTTT
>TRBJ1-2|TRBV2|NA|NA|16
CASTKTRVTQGYGYTF
TGTGCCAGCACCAAAACGCGCGTTACTCAGGGATATGGCTACACCTTC
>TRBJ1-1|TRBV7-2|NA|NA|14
CASSPRGGLLEAFF
TGTGCCAGCAGCCCGCGGGGCGGCCTACTTGAAGCTTTCTTT
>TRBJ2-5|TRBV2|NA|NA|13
CASSVEGQETQYF
TGTGCCAGCAGTGTCGAGGGCCAAGAGACCCAGTACTTC
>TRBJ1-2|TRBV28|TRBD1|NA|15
CASSLPLGQGDGYTF
TGTGCCAGCAGTTTACCCTTAGGGCAGGGGGATGGCTACACCTTC
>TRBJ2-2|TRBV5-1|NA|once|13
CASSLSRTGELFF
TGCGCCAGCAGCTTAAGCAGGACCGGGGAGCTGTTTTTT
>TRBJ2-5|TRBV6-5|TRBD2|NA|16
CASSYSTGGPGETQYF
TGTGCCAGCAGTTACTCTACGGGAGGGCCAGGGGAGACCCAGTACTTC
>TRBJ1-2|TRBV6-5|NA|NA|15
CASRPLRQMGGGYTF
TGTGCCAGCAGACCCTTAAGACAGATGGGCGGTGGCTACACCTTC
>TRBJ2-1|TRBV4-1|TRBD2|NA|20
CASSQGGQTLAGEDYNEQFF
TGCGCCAGCAGCCAGGGGGGACAAACACTAGCGGGAGAGGACTACAATGAGCAGTTCTTC
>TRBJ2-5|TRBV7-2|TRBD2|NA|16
CASSFRGGGGGETQYF
TGTGCCAGCAGCTTCCGAGGAGGTGGGGGGGGAGAGACCCAGTACTTC
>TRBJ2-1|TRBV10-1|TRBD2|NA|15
CASSDRAGGYNEQFF
TGCGCCAGCAGTGATAGGGCGGGAGGCTACAATGAGCAGTTCTTC
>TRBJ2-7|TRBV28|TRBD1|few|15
CASSTGGAGSNEQYF
TGTGCCAGCAGTACAGGGGGTGCAGGGAGCAACGAGCAGTACTTC
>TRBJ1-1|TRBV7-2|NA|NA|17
CASSLVISRGMNTEAFF
TGTGCCAGCAGCTTAGTCATTAGCAGGGGCATGAACACTGAAGCTTTCTTT
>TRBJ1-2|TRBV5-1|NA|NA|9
CASNRGYTF
TGCGCCAGCAATCGTGGCTACACCTTC
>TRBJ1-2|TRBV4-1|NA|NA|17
CASSQDPAHGGRYGYTF
TGCGCCAGCAGCCAAGATCCGGCCCACGGGGGGAGGTATGGCTACACCTTC
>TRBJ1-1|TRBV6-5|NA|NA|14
CASSYSRKNTEAFF
TGTGCCAGCAGTTACAGCAGGAAGAACACTGAAGCTTTCTTT
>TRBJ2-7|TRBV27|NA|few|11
CASSSLGEQYF
TGTGCCAGCAGTTCCCTCGGCGAGCAGTACTTC
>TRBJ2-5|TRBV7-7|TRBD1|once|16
CASTPGQGTIGETQYF
TGTGCCAGCACTCCGGGACAGGGTACCATCGGGGAGACCCAGTACTTC
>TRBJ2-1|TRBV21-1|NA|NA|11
CASRGGNEQFF
TGTGCCAGCAGGGGGGGAAATGAGCAGTTCTTC
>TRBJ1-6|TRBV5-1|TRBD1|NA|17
CASSGNPGGGGNSPLHF
TGCGCCAGCAGCGGAAATCCAGGAGGGGGCGGTAATTCACCCCTCCACTTT
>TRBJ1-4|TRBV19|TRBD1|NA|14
CASRPGQGYEKLFF
TGTGCCAGTAGACCGGGACAGGGTTATGAAAAACTGTTTTTT